This T cell receptor beta chain comes out of a study of regulatory T cells in long-lasting Graves disease. Turning to the study itself: Graves' patients diagnosed newly had used antithyroid drugs under 3 months.

Time point described: newly diagnosed GD, antithyroid drugs for less than 3 months. The TCR library used RNA extracted from PBMCs. Findings of the study overall: There was favoring of TRBV28, TRBJ1-2 and TRBJ2-5 in persistent disease.

Trimming pared 1 base from V and 5 bases from J, leaving 18 bases between. The CDR3 runs 17 residues. CDR3-region Arm-PCR and iRepertoire HTBI primers produced the TCR beta libraries. TCRdb reanalysed the multiplex PCR reads using MiXCR and keeps one entry per CDR3 protein. The table lists about 540,000 distinct CDR3 sequences, approximately 13% of them singletons. At least ten counts were recorded for this clonotype. Its antigen is currently unknown. The same data also contributed to another study, on T cells in Graves' hyperthyroidism and ophthalmopathy. That report notes: The patients, who ranged from 18 to 65 in age, presented with newly diagnosed hyperthyroidism lasting under 2 months. Progression to ophthalmopathy was predicted a median of 6.5 months early.

The chain recombines TRBV12-3 or TRBV12-4 with TRBJ2-1, with D hard to call. This TCR was recovered from a man aged 25-45 years with Graves disease. Sample: peripheral blood mononuclear cells (PBMCs), taken at new diagnosis, from a patient treated with antithyroid drugs. In DNA form, the CDR3 reads TGTGCCAGCAGTTTAGGGCTGTGGGCTAGGGAAAACAATGAGCAGTTCTTC. Amino acid sequence: CASSLGLWARENNEQFF.